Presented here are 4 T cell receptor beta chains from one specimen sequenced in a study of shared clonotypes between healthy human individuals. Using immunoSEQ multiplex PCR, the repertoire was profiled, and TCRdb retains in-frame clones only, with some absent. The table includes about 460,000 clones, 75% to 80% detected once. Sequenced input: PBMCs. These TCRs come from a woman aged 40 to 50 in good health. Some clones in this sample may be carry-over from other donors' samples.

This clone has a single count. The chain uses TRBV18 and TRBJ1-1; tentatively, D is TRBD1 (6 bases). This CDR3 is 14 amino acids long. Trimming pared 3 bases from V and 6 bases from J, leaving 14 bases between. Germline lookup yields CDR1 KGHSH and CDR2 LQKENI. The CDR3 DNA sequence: TGTGCCAGCTCACCTTACACAGGGTGGGCTGAAGCTTTCTTT. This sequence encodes CASSPYTGWAEAFF.

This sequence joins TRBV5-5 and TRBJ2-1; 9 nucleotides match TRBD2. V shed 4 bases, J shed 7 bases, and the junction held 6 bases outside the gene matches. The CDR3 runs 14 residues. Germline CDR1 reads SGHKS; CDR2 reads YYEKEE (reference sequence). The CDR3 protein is CASSPPTSGNEQFF. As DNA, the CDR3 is TGTGCCAGCAGCCCCCCGACTAGCGGTAATGAGCAGTTCTTC.

The CDR3 reads CASTPELVPGIQYF. CDR3 nucleotide sequence: TGTGCCAGCACTCCAGAACTAGTCCCCGGCATTCAGTACTTC. This rearrangement joins TRBV6-1 to TRBJ2-4; D possibly corresponds to TRBD2 (5 bases). Germline CDR1 and CDR2: MNHNS and SASEGT. The CDR3 runs 14 residues. V was clipped by 7 bases and J by 9 bases, with 19 bases between them.

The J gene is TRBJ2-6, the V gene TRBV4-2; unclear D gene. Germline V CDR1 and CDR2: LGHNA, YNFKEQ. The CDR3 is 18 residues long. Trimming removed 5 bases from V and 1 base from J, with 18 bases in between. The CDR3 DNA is TGTGCCAGCAGCGAGCCCCACTCGGCCAGTTCTGGGGCCAACGTCCTGACTTTC. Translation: CASSEPHSASSGANVLTF.